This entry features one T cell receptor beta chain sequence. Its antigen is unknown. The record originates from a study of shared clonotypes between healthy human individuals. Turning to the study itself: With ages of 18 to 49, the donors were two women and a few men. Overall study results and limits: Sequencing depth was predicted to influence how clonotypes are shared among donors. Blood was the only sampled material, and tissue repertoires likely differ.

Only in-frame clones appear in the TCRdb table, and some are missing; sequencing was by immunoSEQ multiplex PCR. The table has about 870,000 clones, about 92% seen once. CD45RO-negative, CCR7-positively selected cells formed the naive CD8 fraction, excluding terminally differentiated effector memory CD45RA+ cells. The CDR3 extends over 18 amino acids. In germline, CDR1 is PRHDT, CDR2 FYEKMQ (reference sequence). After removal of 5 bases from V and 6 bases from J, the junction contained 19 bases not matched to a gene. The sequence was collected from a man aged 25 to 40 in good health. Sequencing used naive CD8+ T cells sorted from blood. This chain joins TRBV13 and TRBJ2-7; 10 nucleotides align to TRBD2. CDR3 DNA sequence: TGTGCCAGCAGCGCAAGGCCGTCCGGGCTAGCGGGAGACTCCGAGCAGTACTTC. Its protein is CASSARPSGLAGDSEQYF.